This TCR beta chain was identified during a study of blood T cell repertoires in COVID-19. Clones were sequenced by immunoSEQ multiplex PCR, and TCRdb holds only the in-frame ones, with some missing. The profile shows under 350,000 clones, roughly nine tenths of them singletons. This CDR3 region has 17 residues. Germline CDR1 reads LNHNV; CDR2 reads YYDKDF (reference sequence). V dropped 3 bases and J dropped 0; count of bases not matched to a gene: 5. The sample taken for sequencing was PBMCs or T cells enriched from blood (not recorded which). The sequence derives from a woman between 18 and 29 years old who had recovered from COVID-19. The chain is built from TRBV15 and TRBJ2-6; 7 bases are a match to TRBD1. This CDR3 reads CATSRGQSDSGANVLTF. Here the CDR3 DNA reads TGTGCCACCAGCAGGGGACAGAGTGACTCTGGGGCCAACGTCCTGACTTTC.